The entry below describes one T cell receptor (beta chain). Its binding antigen is unknown. Per-base quality was not reported, and no clone a single base away is much larger than it. The immunoSEQ Assay, a bias-controlled multiplex PCR, was used to amplify TCRbeta CDR3 regions from genomic DNA. The paper's processing steps were these. Within the assay, amplification of reference gene primers was used to estimate how many nucleated cells each sample contained. Sequence reads were collapsed and filtered to measure the absolute abundance of every unique TCRbeta CDR3 rearrangement. For each sample, productive Simpson clonality was calculated by taking the square root of Simpson's diversity index across productive rearrangements. The table was pulled from immuneACCESS by TCRdb, which kept in-frame rearrangements only. Such tables lose some clones; where checked, under half of the loss comes from unresolved V genes, and the rest has no known cause. That table furnishes V, J and clone size, whereas the DNA furnished D and trimming. This sample lists over 140,000 clones; 60% to 80% were detected once. Together, the top ten hold about 3.2% of the sample.

In the prospective study, participants were 18 to 89 years old, resided in about two dozen geographic areas of the United States, and were enrolled through a virtual design. Cohort assignment in the prospective study relied on participant-reported clinical history from a screening survey and a study questionnaire. Recovered participants in ImmuneRACE Cohort 3 were defined by two consecutive negative NP/OP PCR tests, clearance by a healthcare professional, or resolution of symptoms. Each participant in the prospective study had whole blood, serum and a nasopharyngeal or oropharyngeal swab collected by mobile phlebotomists. Additional blood draws and questionnaires over an approximately 2-month period could optionally be provided by prospective study participants. Before DNA extraction, prospective study blood samples were shipped either frozen or at room temperature. The sample comes from a study of blood T cell repertoires in COVID-19 (dated by TCRdb to the early 2020s). Turning to the overall study: Samples from collaborators originated in the United States, Italy and Spain and spanned both the acute and convalescent phases of COVID-19. The prospective study material was composed of cDNA or gDNA derived from T cells, B-cell-depleted T cells, or PBMCs. Subjects who had been exposed to COVID-19, were actively infected with it, or had recovered from it provided the deeply sampled blood TCRbeta repertoires that made up the dataset. The repertoires were made available in a free public database intended to serve as a resource for research on the immune response to SARS-CoV-2. The samples were drawn from two sources: the first 160 participants of the ongoing ImmuneRACE study, and 1,200 or so subjects contributed by 6 global collaborators. A de-identified subject ID, COVID-19 status, age in years and sex were almost always included in the sample metadata. HLA class I and class II types, where available, came from metadata supplied by the sample provider rather than from assay-based typing. Study-wide conclusions, independent of this receptor: The quantity of clinical and demographic metadata differed by source and by participant and was supplied without curation.

The clonotype originates from a woman in her fifties or sixties who had recovered from COVID-19. Material: PBMCs or T cells enriched from blood (not recorded which).

The CDR3 protein is CSVTDRGLITEAFF. The sequenced DNA is TGCAGCGTAACCGACAGGGGGCTGATAACTGAAGCTTTCTTT. This chain is built from TRBV29-1 and TRBJ1-1, with 10 bases in between that match TRBD1. Taken from the germline V gene, the CDR1 and CDR2 loops are SQVTM and ANQGSEA. From V the trimming removes 6 bases and from J it removes 5 bases, while the gene matches leave 9 bases of the junction unaccounted for. The CDR3 spans 14 residues, from the cysteine through the phenylalanine. Just CDR3 DNA is preserved here, 42 bases in frame from base 1.